This T cell receptor beta chain was retrieved from a study of beta chain features in type 1 diabetes. At the level of the study: Across all samples, about 110,000,000 sorted cells were examined. Findings and caveats of the study: The similarity of naive, central memory and Treg TCRB repertoires appeared greater among patients than among healthy donors. In type 1 diabetes patients, VDJ junctions had fewer insertions; deletions at these junctions were more frequent. Type 1 diabetes patients showed a moderate but significant shortening of TCRB CDR3s in all four CD4+ subsets.

For this clone: Its antigen is unidentified.

Trimming removed 1 base from V and 4 bases from J, with 10 bases in between. The CDR3 extends over 14 amino acids. In germline, CDR1 is SGHDN, CDR2 FVKESK. Expressed TCRB transcripts were sequenced, since all the RNA that had been isolated was reverse transcribed. Sequenced by immunoSEQ multiplex PCR; TCRdb stores in-frame clones only, minus some. This table holds 200,000 to 250,000 clones, roughly 11% found once. The V and J genes are TRBV14 and TRBJ2-5; possibly TRBD2 for D (7 bases). Sequences were obtained from central memory CD4+ T cells from blood. This receptor was taken from a man aged 18 to 29 in good health. CDR3 in DNA: TGTGCCAGCAGCCAAGGTGCGGGGGCAGAGACCCAGTACTTC. Its protein is CASSQGAGAETQYF.